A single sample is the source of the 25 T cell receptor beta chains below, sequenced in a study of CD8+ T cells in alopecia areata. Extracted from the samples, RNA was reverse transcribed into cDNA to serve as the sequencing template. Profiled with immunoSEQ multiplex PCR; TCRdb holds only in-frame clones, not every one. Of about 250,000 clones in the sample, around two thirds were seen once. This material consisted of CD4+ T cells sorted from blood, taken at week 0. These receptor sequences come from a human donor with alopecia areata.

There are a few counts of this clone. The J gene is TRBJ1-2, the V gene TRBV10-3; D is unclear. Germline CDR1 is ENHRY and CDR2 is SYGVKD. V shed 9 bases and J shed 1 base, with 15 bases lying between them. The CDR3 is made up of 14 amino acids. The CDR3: CAITPGGDNYGYTF. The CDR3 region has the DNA TGTGCCATTACACCGGGCGGGGATAACTATGGCTACACCTTC.

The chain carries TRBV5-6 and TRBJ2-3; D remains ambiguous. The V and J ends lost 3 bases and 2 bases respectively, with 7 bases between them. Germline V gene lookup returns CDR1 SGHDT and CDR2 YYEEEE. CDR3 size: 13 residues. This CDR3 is CASSYAYTDTQYF. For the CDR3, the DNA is TGTGCCAGCAGCTATGCCTACACAGATACGCAGTATTTT.

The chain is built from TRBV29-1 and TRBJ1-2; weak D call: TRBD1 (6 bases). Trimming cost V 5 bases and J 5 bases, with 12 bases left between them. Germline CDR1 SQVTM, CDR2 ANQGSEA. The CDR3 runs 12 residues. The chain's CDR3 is CSVTTGIYGYTF. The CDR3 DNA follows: TGCAGCGTTACGACAGGCATTTATGGCTACACCTTC.

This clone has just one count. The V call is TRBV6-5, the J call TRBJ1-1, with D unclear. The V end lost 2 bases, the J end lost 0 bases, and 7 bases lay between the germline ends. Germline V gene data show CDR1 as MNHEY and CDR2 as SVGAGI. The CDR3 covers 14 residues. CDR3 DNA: TGTGCCAGCAGTTACGAGCCCATGAACACTGAAGCTTTCTTT. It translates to CASSYEPMNTEAFF.

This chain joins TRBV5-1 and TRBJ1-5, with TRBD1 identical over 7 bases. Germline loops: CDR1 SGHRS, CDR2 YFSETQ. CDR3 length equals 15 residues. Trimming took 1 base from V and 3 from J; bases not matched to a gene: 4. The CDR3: CASSLTGADNQPQHF. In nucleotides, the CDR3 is TGCGCCAGCAGCTTGACAGGGGCAGACAATCAGCCCCAGCATTTT. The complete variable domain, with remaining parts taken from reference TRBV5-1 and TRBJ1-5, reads KAGVTQTPRYLIKTRGQQVTLSCSPISGHRSVSWYQQTPGQGLQFLFEYFSETQRNKGNFPGRFSGRQFSNSRSEMNVSTLELGDSALYLCASSLTGADNQPQHFGDGTRLSIL.

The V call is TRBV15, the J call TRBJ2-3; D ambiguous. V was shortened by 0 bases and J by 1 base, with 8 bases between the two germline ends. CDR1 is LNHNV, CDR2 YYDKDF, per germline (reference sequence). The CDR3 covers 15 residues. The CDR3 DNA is TGTGCCACCAGCAGAGATTCCCAGGGCACAGATACGCAGTATTTT. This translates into CATSRDSQGTDTQYF.

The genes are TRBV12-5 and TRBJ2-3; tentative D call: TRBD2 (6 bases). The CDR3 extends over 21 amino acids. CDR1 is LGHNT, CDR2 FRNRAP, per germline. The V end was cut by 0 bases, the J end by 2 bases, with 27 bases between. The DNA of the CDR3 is TGTGCTAGTGGTTTGGTACTCGGGCTAGCGTGGCCTGTTATTCCCACAGATACGCAGTATTTT. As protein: CASGLVLGLAWPVIPTDTQYF. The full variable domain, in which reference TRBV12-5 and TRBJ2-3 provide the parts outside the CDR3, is DARVTQTPRHKVTEMGQEVTMRCQPILGHNTVFWYRQTMMQGLELLAYFRNRAPLDDSGMPKDRFSAEMPDATLATLKIQPSEPRDSAVYFCASGLVLGLAWPVIPTDTQYFGPGTRLTVL.

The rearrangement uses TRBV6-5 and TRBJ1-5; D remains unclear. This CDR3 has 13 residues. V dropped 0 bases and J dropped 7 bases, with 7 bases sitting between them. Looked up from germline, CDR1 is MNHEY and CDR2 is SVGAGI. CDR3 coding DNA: TGTGCCAGCAGTTACTCGAGGACGCAGCCCCAGCATTTT. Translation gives CASSYSRTQPQHF.

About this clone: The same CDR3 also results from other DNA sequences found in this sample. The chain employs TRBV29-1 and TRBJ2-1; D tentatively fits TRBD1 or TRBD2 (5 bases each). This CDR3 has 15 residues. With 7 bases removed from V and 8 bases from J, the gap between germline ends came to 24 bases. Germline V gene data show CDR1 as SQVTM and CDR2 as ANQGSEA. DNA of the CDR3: TGCAGCGCAATAGCTTGGGCAGACCAGGGACATGAGCAGTTCTTC. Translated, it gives CSAIAWADQGHEQFF.

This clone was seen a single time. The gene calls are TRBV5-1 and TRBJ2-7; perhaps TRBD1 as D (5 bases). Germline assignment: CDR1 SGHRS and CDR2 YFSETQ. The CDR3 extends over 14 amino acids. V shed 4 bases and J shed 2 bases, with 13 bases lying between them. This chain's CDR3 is CASSEITGTYEQYF. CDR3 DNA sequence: TGCGCCAGCAGCGAGATAACAGGAACCTACGAGCAGTACTTC.

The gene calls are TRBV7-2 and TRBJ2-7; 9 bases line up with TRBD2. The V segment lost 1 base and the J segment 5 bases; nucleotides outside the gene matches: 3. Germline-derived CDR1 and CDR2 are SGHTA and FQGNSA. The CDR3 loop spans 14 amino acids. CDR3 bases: TGTGCCAGCAGCTTAGTGGGGACTAGCAACGAGCAGTACTTC. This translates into CASSLVGTSNEQYF. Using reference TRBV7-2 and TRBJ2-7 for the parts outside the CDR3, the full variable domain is GAGVSQSPSNKVTEKGKDVELRCDPISGHTALYWYRQSLGQGLEFLIYFQGNSAPDKSGLPSDRFSAERTGGSVSTLTIQRTQQEDSAVYLCASSLVGTSNEQYFGPGTRLTVT.

DNA of the CDR3: TGTGCCAGCACCCAAGGGCGGGGGAATCAGCCCCAGCATTTT. As protein: CASTQGRGNQPQHF. V and J are TRBV6-5 and TRBJ1-5, with D perhaps TRBD1 (5 bases). Deletions cut 7 bases from V and 4 bases from J, with 14 bases between. The CDR3 contains 14 residues. Germline loops: CDR1 MNHEY, CDR2 SVGAGI.

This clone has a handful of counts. The CDR3 spells CASSLHPGETQYF. The CDR3 coding sequence is TGTGCCAGCAGCTTACACCCCGGGGAGACCCAGTACTTC. The chain has TRBV11-2 and TRBJ2-5; D gene ambiguous. The CDR3 consists of 13 residues. The germline V gene has CDR1 SGHAT and CDR2 FQNNGV. V lost 2 bases to trimming and J lost 5 bases, with 9 bases between them. Supplemented by reference TRBV11-2 and TRBJ2-5, the full variable domain reads EAGVAQSPRYKIIEKRQSVAFWCNPISGHATLYWYQQILGQGPKLLIQFQNNGVVDDSQLPKDRFSAERLKGVDSTLKIQPAKLEDSAVYLCASSLHPGETQYFGPGTRLLVL.

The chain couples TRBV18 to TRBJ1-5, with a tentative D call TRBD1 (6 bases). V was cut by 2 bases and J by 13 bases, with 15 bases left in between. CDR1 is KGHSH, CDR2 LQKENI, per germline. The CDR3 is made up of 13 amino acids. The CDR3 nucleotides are TGTGCCAGCTCACCAACTACGGCGGACAGTCAGCATTTT. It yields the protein CASSPTTADSQHF.

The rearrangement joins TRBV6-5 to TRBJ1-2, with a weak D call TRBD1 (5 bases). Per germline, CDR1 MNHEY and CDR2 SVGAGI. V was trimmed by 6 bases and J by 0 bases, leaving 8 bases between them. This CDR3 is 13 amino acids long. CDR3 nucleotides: TGTGCCAGCAGGGGGACGGCTAACTATGGCTACACCTTC. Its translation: CASRGTANYGYTF.

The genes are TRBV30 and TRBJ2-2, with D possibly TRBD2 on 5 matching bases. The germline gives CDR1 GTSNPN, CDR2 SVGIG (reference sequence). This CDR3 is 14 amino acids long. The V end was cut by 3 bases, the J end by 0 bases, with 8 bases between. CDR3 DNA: TGTGCCTGGAGCCAACTAGCGAACACCGGGGAGCTGTTTTTT. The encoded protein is CAWSQLANTGELFF.

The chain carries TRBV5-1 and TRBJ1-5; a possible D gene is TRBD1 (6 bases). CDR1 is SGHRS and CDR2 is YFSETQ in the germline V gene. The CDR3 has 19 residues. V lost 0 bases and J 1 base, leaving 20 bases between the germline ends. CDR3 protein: CASSLEPLLTTGSNQPQHF. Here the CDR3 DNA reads TGCGCCAGCAGCTTGGAGCCCCTCCTTACTACAGGGAGCAATCAGCCCCAGCATTTT.

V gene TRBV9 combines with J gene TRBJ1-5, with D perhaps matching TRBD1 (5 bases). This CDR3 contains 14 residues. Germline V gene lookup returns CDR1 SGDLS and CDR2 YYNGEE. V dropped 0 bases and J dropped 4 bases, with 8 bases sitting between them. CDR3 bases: TGTGCCAGCAGCGTAGGGGGGGTTAATCAGCCCCAGCATTTT. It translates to CASSVGGVNQPQHF.

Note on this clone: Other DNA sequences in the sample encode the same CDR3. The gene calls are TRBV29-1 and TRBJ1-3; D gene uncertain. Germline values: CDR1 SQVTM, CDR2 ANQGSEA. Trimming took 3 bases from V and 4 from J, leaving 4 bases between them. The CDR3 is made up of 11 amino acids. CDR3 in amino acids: CSVETGNTIYF. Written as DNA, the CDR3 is TGCAGCGTTGAGACCGGAAACACCATATATTTT. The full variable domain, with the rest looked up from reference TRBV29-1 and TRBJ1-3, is SAVISQKPSRDICQRGTSLTIQCQVDSQVTMMFWYRQQPGQSLTLIATANQGSEATYESGFVIDKFPISRPNLTFSTLTVSNMSPEDSSIYLCSVETGNTIYFGEGSWLTVV.

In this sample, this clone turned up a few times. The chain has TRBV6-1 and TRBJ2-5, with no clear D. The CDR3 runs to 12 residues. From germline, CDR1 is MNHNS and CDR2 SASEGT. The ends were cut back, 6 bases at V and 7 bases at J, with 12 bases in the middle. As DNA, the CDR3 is TGTGCCAGCAGGACTGGTCCGGGGACCCAGTACTTC. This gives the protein CASRTGPGTQYF.

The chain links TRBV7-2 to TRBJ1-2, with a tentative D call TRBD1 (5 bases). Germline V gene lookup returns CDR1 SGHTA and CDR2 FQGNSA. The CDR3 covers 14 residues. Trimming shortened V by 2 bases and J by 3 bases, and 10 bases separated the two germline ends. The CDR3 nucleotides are TGTGCCAGCAGCTTACGAGGGACCTACTATGGCTACACCTTC. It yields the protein CASSLRGTYYGYTF.

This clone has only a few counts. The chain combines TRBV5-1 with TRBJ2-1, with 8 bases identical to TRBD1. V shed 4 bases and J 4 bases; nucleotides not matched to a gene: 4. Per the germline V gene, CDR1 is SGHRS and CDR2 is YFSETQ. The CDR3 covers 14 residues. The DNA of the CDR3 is TGCGCCAGCAGCGATGGGGACAGGTACAATGAGCAGTTCTTC. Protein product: CASSDGDRYNEQFF.

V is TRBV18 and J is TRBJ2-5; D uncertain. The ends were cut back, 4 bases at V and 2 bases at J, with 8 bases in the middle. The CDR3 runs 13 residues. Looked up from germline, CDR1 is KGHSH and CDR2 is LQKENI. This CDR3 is CASSRDQQETQYF. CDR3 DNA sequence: TGTGCCAGCTCACGCGACCAGCAAGAGACCCAGTACTTC.

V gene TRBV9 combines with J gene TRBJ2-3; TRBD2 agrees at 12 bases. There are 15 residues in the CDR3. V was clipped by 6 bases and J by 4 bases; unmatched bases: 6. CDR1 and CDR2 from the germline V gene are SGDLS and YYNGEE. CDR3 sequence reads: CASTRLAGAADTQYF. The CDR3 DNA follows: TGTGCCAGCACCAGACTAGCGGGGGCCGCAGATACGCAGTATTTT.

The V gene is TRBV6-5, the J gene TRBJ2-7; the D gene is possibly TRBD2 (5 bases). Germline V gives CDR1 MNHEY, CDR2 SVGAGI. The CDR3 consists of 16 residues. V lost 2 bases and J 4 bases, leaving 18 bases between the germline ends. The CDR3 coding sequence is TGTGCCAGCAGTTACGAAACAAGACTAAGAAATTACGAGCAGTACTTC. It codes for CASSYETRLRNYEQYF.